The 26 T cell receptor beta chains reported below all come from one sample, sequenced in a study of T cell responses to AZD1222 COVID-19 vaccine. Sequenced by immunoSEQ multiplex PCR; TCRdb stores in-frame clones only, minus some. The repertoire consists of roughly 120,000 clones, with 89% occurring once and the leading ten covering approximately 4.2%. Source: peripheral blood, taken on day 0 of AZD1222 vaccination. These receptors were collected from an adult in good health.

The V gene is TRBV5-1, the J gene TRBJ1-4; 9 positions agree with TRBD1. CDR3 length equals 15 residues. J lost 6 bases, V lost 4 bases, and 7 bases had no gene match. Germline CDR1 is SGHRS and CDR2 is YFSETQ. The DNA of the CDR3 is TGCGCCAGCAGCCACAGGGGGCCCCATCATGAAAAACTGTTTTTT. Amino acids: CASSHRGPHHEKLFF.

The chain carries TRBV18 and TRBJ2-1, with 9 bases fitting TRBD2. Germline V gene data show CDR1 as KGHSH and CDR2 as LQKENI. The CDR3 contains 15 residues. Trimming took 3 bases from V and 9 from J; bases not matched to a gene: 9. The CDR3 DNA is TGTGCCAGCTCACCGGGGACTAGCCTAACGGGTGAGCAGTTCTTC. Amino acid sequence: CASSPGTSLTGEQFF.

The chain combines TRBV2 with TRBJ2-7; weak D call: TRBD2 (5 bases). The CDR3 spans 12 residues. V was trimmed by 3 bases and J by 4 bases, leaving 7 bases between them. CDR1 and CDR2 from the germline V gene are SNHLY and FYNNEI. The CDR3 sequence: CASSDTGYEQYF. The CDR3 region has the DNA TGTGCCAGCAGTGATACGGGATACGAGCAGTACTTC. Based on the CDR3 plus reference TRBV2 and TRBJ2-7, the full variable domain is EPEVTQTPSHQVTQMGQEVILRCVPISNHLYFYWYRQILGQKVEFLVSFYNNEISEKSEIFDDQFSVERPDGSNFTLKIRSTKLEDSAMYFCASSDTGYEQYFGPGTRLTVT.

The CDR3, as DNA: TGCGCCAGCAGCTCTATCACTAGCGGGATCTACAATGAGCAGTTCTTC. It specifies CASSSITSGIYNEQFF. V and J are TRBV5-1 and TRBJ2-1, with 10 bases fitting TRBD2. Trimming removed 3 bases from V and 3 bases from J; junction bases left unmatched: 6. CDR3 length: 16 amino acids. Germline loops: CDR1 SGHRS, CDR2 YFSETQ.

The chain has TRBV7-3 and TRBJ2-7; tentative D call: TRBD2 (5 bases). CDR3 length equals 14 residues. The germline CDR1 and CDR2 sequences are SGHTA and FQGTGA. Trimming took 2 bases from V and 3 from J, leaving 11 bases between them. CDR3 bases: TGTGCCAGCAGCTTAGACCCCGGGGACTACGAGCAGTACTTC. Translated: CASSLDPGDYEQYF.

In its sample, this clone was seen once. This rearrangement joins TRBV28 to TRBJ1-1; D is possibly TRBD1 (5 bases). CDR1 is MDHEN and CDR2 is SYDVKM in the germline V gene. CDR3 length: 11 amino acids. The V gene lost 5 bases and the J gene lost 7 bases, with 8 bases spanning the gap. CDR3 amino acids: CASSPRDEAFF. CDR3 nucleotide sequence: TGTGCCAGCAGTCCCAGGGATGAAGCTTTCTTT.

The chain has TRBV30 and TRBJ1-1; 8 bases match TRBD1. V lost 2 bases to trimming and J lost 11 bases; unmatched junction nucleotides: 7. Germline V gene lookup returns CDR1 GTSNPN and CDR2 SVGIG (reference sequence). CDR3 length: 12 amino acids. The CDR3 DNA follows: TGTGCCTGGAGTAATGGACAGGGTGATGCTTTCTTT. It encodes CAWSNGQGDAFF. Based on the CDR3 plus reference TRBV30 and TRBJ1-1, the full variable domain is SQTIHQWPATLVQPVGSPLSLECTVEGTSNPNLYWYRQAAGRGLQLLFYSVGIGQISSEVPQNLSASRPQDRQFILSSKKLLLSDSGFYLCAWSNGQGDAFFGQGTRLTVV.

This clone appeared once. The chain combines TRBV28 with TRBJ1-3; the D is unclear. Germline V CDR1 and CDR2: MDHEN, SYDVKM. This CDR3 has 15 amino acids. V shed 6 bases and J shed 2 bases, with 14 bases lying between them. The CDR3 DNA follows: TGTGCCAGCAGCTCGTCCCCGGGGACTGGAAACACCATATATTTT. This translates into CASSSSPGTGNTIYF.

The J gene is TRBJ1-2, the V gene TRBV5-6; D not resolved. The CDR3 contains 12 residues. V lost 1 base to trimming and J lost 3 bases, with 4 bases between them. CDR1 is SGHDT and CDR2 is YYEEEE in the germline V gene. CDR3 bases: TGTGCCAGCAGCTTGCTCGACTATGGCTACACCTTC. Protein sequence: CASSLLDYGYTF.

V usage is TRBV24-1 and J usage is TRBJ1-5; possibly TRBD1 for D (6 bases). Trimming shortened V by 3 bases and J by 4 bases, and 12 bases separated the two germline ends. The CDR3 spans 15 residues. Per germline, CDR1 KGHDR and CDR2 SFDVKD. The CDR3 nucleotides are TGTGCCACCAGTGATACCCCTGACAGGAATCAGCCCCAGCATTTT. Amino acids: CATSDTPDRNQPQHF.

CDR3 protein: CASSPLQGSSYNEQFF. The CDR3 nucleotides read TGTGCCAGCAGCCCGCTCCAGGGGTCTTCCTACAATGAGCAGTTCTTC. The chain uses TRBV5-8 and TRBJ2-1, with D tentatively TRBD1 (6 bases). CDR3 length: 16 amino acids. Germline V gives CDR1 SGHTS, CDR2 YDEGEE. Deletions cut 4 bases from V and 1 base from J, with 15 bases between.

This chain connects TRBV6-2 or TRBV6-3 to TRBJ2-3; 9 bases map to TRBD2. In germline, CDR1 is MNHEY, CDR2 SVGEGT. The V gene end was trimmed by 5 bases and the J gene end by 1 base; junction bases not matched to a gene: 4. There are 15 residues in the CDR3. CDR3 loop: CASSRRTSGTDTQYF. The CDR3 coding sequence is TGTGCCAGCAGTAGGCGGACTAGCGGCACAGATACGCAGTATTTT.

The V call is TRBV28, the J call TRBJ1-2; the match to TRBD1 covers 8 bases. The CDR3 length is 14 residues. Trimming at V came to 5 bases and at J to 7 bases, leaving 9 bases not matched to a gene. The germline V gene encodes CDR1 MDHEN and CDR2 SYDVKM. The CDR3 protein is CASSPGQASFGYTF. CDR3 sequence (DNA): TGTGCCAGCAGTCCGGGACAGGCCTCTTTTGGCTACACCTTC.

The chain combines TRBV5-1 with TRBJ1-2; 9 bases are a match to TRBD1. This CDR3 comprises 16 residues. Trimming cost V 0 bases and J 4 bases; bases outside gene matches: 7. Germline CDR1 reads SGHRS; CDR2 reads YFSETQ. The CDR3 DNA reads TGCGCCAGCAGCTTGGAAGGGACAGGGATGGCCTATGGCTACACCTTC. Its protein is CASSLEGTGMAYGYTF.

The chain couples TRBV28 to TRBJ1-1, with TRBD1 matching over 8 bases. After removal of 4 bases from V and 4 bases from J, the junction contained 14 bases not matched to a gene. Germline V lookup: CDR1 MDHEN, CDR2 SYDVKM. There are 17 residues in the CDR3. The DNA of the CDR3 is TGTGCCAGCAGTTGGCCGCGGCAGGGGGCATGGAGCACTGAAGCTTTCTTT. Translated: CASSWPRQGAWSTEAFF.

This clone was detected only once. The J gene is TRBJ1-2, the V gene TRBV28, with 9 bases matching TRBD1. CDR1 is MDHEN and CDR2 is SYDVKM in the germline V gene. The ends lost 4 bases at V and 5 bases at J; junction bases unmatched: 11. The length of the CDR3 is 16 residues. CDR3 sequence: CASSSLIRDRAYGYTF. CDR3 nucleotides: TGTGCCAGCAGTTCCCTAATAAGGGACAGGGCTTATGGCTACACCTTC.

The chain links TRBV7-2 to TRBJ2-5; TRBD1 agrees at 9 bases. Per germline, CDR1 SGHTA and CDR2 FQGNSA. Trimming cost V 4 bases and J 5 bases; bases outside gene matches: 8. This CDR3 is built from 15 residues. The CDR3 sequence: CASSSGTGSWETQYF. CDR3 bases: TGTGCCAGCAGCTCCGGGACAGGGTCTTGGGAGACCCAGTACTTC.

The chain joins TRBV7-8 to TRBJ1-5; D might be TRBD1 (5 bases). Trimming took off 4 bases at V and 0 bases at J, with 19 bases between the two ends. The CDR3 has 18 residues. Germline V CDR1 and CDR2: SGHVS, FQNEAQ. The CDR3 protein is CASSSGTAVLYSNQPQHF. CDR3 in DNA: TGTGCCAGCAGCTCCGGGACCGCCGTCCTTTATAGCAATCAGCCCCAGCATTTT. The full variable domain, in which reference TRBV7-8 and TRBJ1-5 provide the parts outside the CDR3, is GAGVSQSPRYKVAKRGQDVALRCDPISGHVSLFWYQQALGQGPEFLTYFQNEAQLDKSGLPSDRFFAERPEGSVSTLKIQRTQQEDSAVYLCASSSGTAVLYSNQPQHFGDGTRLSIL.

The chain couples TRBV3-1 (or the pseudogene TRBV3-2) to TRBJ1-3; no firm D call. The CDR3 totals 15 residues. Germline-derived CDR1 and CDR2 are LGHDT and YNNKEL (reference sequence). V was shortened by 1 base and J by 0 bases, with 7 bases between the two germline ends. The CDR3 here is CASSQGAGSGNTIYF. In nucleotides, the CDR3 is TGTGCCAGCAGCCAAGGGGCCGGCTCTGGAAACACCATATATTTT.

This chain links TRBV12-3 or TRBV12-4 with TRBJ1-2; D unresolved. The V gene lost 2 bases and the J gene lost 7 bases, with 8 bases spanning the gap. The CDR3 sequence is 12 residues long. CDR3 nucleotides: TGTGCCAGCAGTTTATCCGATGTTGGCTACACCTTC. Its protein is CASSLSDVGYTF.

The rearrangement links TRBV9 to TRBJ2-3, with unresolved D. The CDR3 has 15 residues. Germline V gene lookup returns CDR1 SGDLS and CDR2 YYNGEE. Trimming shortened V by 0 bases and J by 0 bases, and 8 bases separated the two germline ends. The CDR3 coding sequence is TGTGCCAGCAGCGTAGGTGGCGGTAGCACAGATACGCAGTATTTT. It is translated as CASSVGGGSTDTQYF.

This clone was seen more than once but under ten times. This rearrangement joins TRBV11-1 to TRBJ1-4; 8 nucleotides align to TRBD1. Trimming at V came to 5 bases and at J to 6 bases, leaving 5 bases not matched to a gene. Germline lookup yields CDR1 SGHAT and CDR2 FQDESV (reference sequence). The CDR3 covers 14 residues. CDR3 protein: CASSRTGLDEKLFF. CDR3 nucleotide sequence: TGTGCCAGCAGCCGGACAGGGTTGGATGAAAAACTGTTTTTT.

The gene calls are TRBV6-2 or TRBV6-3 and TRBJ1-6; no clear D. Trimming took off 5 bases at V and 15 bases at J, with 11 bases between the two ends. This CDR3 has 11 residues. Germline V lookup: CDR1 MNHEY, CDR2 SVGEGT. As DNA, the CDR3 is TGTGCCAGCAGTACCGACTGGTTCCTCCACTTT. It specifies CASSTDWFLHF.

The chain recombines TRBV7-6 with TRBJ2-2; 8 bases are a match to TRBD2. Germline assignment: CDR1 SGHVS and CDR2 FNYEAQ. Losses at the gene ends were 1 base for V and 0 bases for J; bases not matched to a gene: 1. The CDR3 extends over 16 amino acids. The CDR3 is CASSLDSGTNTGELFF. CDR3 bases: TGTGCCAGCAGCTTAGATAGCGGGACGAACACCGGGGAGCTGTTTTTT. Supplemented by reference TRBV7-6 and TRBJ2-2, the full variable domain reads GAGVSQSPRYKVTKRGQDVALRCDPISGHVSLYWYRQALGQGPEFLTYFNYEAQQDKSGLPNDRFSAERPEGSISTLTIQRTEQRDSAMYRCASSLDSGTNTGELFFGEGSRLTVL.

The chain has TRBV6-1 and TRBJ2-7, with D perhaps matching TRBD1 or TRBD2 (5 bases each). The length of the CDR3 is 14 residues. Germline V gene sequence: CDR1 MNHNS, CDR2 SASEGT. The V end was cut by 0 bases, the J end by 0 bases, with 6 bases between. The CDR3 loop reads CASSEAGTSYEQYF. The CDR3 region has the DNA TGTGCCAGCAGTGAAGCGGGGACCTCCTACGAGCAGTACTTC.

The gene calls are TRBV5-1 and TRBJ2-3; D is possibly TRBD1 or TRBD2 (5 bases each). The ends were cut back, 1 base at V and 0 bases at J, with 12 bases in the middle. Germline CDR1 SGHRS, CDR2 YFSETQ. This CDR3 has 16 amino acids. This CDR3 is CASSLWIGDSTDTQYF. Written as DNA, the CDR3 is TGCGCCAGCAGCTTGTGGATAGGGGACAGCACAGATACGCAGTATTTT.